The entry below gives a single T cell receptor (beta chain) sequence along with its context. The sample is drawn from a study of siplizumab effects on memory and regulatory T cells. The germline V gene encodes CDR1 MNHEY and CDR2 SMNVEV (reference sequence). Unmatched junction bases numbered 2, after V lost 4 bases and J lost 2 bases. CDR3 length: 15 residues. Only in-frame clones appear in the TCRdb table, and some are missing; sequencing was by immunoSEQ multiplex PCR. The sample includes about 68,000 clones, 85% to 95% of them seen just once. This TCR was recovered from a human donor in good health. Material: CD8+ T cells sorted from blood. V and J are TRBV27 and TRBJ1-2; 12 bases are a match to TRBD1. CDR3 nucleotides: TGTGCCAGCAGTTGGGGACAGGGGGCGAACTATGGCTACACCTTC. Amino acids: CASSWGQGANYGYTF.